This T cell receptor (beta chain) was identified in a study of T-cell reconstitution after alpha-beta-depleted transplantation in children. This clonotype was recorded many times. Molecular barcoding with unique molecular identifiers was used for the TCRbeta library. MiXCR, run by TCRdb on the PCR reads, gives a single entry per CDR3 protein. The sample holds about 410,000 distinct CDR3 sequences, around 21% seen once. Germline V gene lookup returns CDR1 SGHKS and CDR2 YYEKEE (reference sequence). There are 18 residues in the CDR3. V shed 0 bases and J 10 bases; nucleotides not matched to a gene: 15. The receptor comes from a human donor who donated a stem cell graft to a child with acute myeloid leukemia. The starting material was PBMCs from the stem cell graft donor, obtained from the stem cell graft. This sequence joins TRBV5-5 and TRBJ2-1; 11 nucleotides align to TRBD2. CDR3 coding DNA: TGTGCCAGCAGCTTGGATAGGGCTAGCGGGAGGACCGTAAGGGAGCAGTTCTTC. Translating gives CASSLDRASGRTVREQFF.